The entry below gives a single T cell receptor beta chain sequence along with its context. The sample comes from a study of control samples from healthy donors and cancer patients. This CDR3 has 15 amino acids. The V segment lost 3 bases and the J segment 5 bases; nucleotides outside the gene matches: 8. CDR1 SGHNT and CDR2 YYREEE come from the germline V gene (reference sequence). The protocol was immunoSEQ multiplex PCR, while the TCRdb copy is restricted to in-frame clones and leaves out a portion. Recorded for this sample: some 180,000 clones. The TCR was taken from a woman between 25 and 40 years old in good health. Sequenced sample: blood. V is TRBV5-4 and J is TRBJ2-7, with 10 bases identical to TRBD1. The CDR3 sequence: CASSSRGTGVNEQYF. In DNA form, the CDR3 reads TGTGCCAGCAGCTCCCGCGGGACAGGGGTAAACGAGCAGTACTTC.